This T cell receptor beta chain was captured by sequencing in a study of response to subunit inactivated influenza vaccine. Regarding the study as a whole: With each seasonal influenza vaccination, the authors suggested, few new T cells are recruited.

CDR3 length: 11 amino acids. The germline CDR1 and CDR2 sequences are SQVTM and ANQGSEA. V lost 4 bases, J lost 0 bases, and 0 bases lay in between. In this sample, this clonotype turned up many times. No antigen is known for it. TCRdb redid the calling of the RT-PCR reads with MiXCR, one entry per CDR3 protein. The sample lists more than 450,000 distinct CDR3 sequences, 12% seen once, with roughly a tenth in the top ten. The chain uses TRBV29-1 and TRBJ2-2; D gene ambiguous. Specimen: PBMCs from blood, collected on the day of vaccination. This sequence was found in a man aged 50-60 years who received an inactivated influenza vaccine. CDR3 nucleotide sequence: TGCAGCGTTGCGAACACCGGGGAGCTGTTTTTT. This gives the protein CSVANTGELFF.